The 6 T cell receptor beta chains below were found in one sample sequenced in a study of metastatic and nonmetastatic thyroid tumors (TCRdb year 2020). Before undergoing thyroid surgery, none of the patients had been given any kind of treatment. The library was generated by PCR. The sequencer was an Illumina HiSeq 4000. TCRdb redid the processing of the public reads, applying fastp at Q25 and MiXCR, and retained in-frame beta chains. The sample data list over 40,000 clones, and under 30% of these were observed just once. Of the sample, about 3.5% falls within the top ten clones. Sequences were obtained from blood. The receptors here all came from a male donor with papillary thyroid cancer or a benign thyroid nodule (not recorded which). Some clones in this sample may be carry-over from other donors' samples.

This clone has a count of ten or more. The chain links TRBV9 to TRBJ1-1; 7 nucleotides align to TRBD1. Trimming at V came to 7 bases and at J to 7 bases, leaving 10 bases not matched to a gene. The germline V gene encodes CDR1 SGDLS and CDR2 YYNGEE. This CDR3 contains 13 residues. In DNA, the CDR3 is TGTGCCAGCGGAGCAGGGGGAGAAAGTGAAGCTTTCTTT. It codes for CASGAGGESEAFF.

Ten or more counts support this clone. This chain uses TRBV13 with TRBJ1-6, with TRBD1 as a possible D gene (5 bases). The CDR3 has 14 residues. CDR1 is PRHDT and CDR2 is FYEKMQ in the germline V gene (reference sequence). V dropped 4 bases and J dropped 4 bases, with 8 bases sitting between them. CDR3 protein: CASSSRQYNSPLHF. The CDR3 bases are TGTGCCAGCAGCTCCCGACAGTATAATTCACCCCTCCACTTT.

At least ten counts were recorded for this clone. This chain links TRBV20-1 with TRBJ2-7; 8 bases agree with TRBD1. Germline assignment: CDR1 DFQATT and CDR2 SNEGSKA (reference sequence). Trimming at V came to 0 bases and at J to 4 bases, leaving 8 bases not matched to a gene. The CDR3 has 15 residues. Here the CDR3 reads CSARDVRQGRYEQYF. The CDR3 DNA follows: TGCAGTGCTAGAGATGTGAGACAGGGGAGGTACGAGCAGTACTTC.

This clone showed up many times. V usage is TRBV6-5 and J usage is TRBJ1-1; the D gene is possibly TRBD1 (5 bases). This CDR3 contains 16 residues. Germline V gives CDR1 MNHEY, CDR2 SVGAGI. V was clipped by 2 bases and J by 3 bases, with 16 bases between them. CDR3 in amino acids: CASSYPRISGDTEAFF. The CDR3 DNA reads as TGTGCCAGCAGTTACCCTCGAATATCGGGGGACACTGAAGCTTTCTTT.

This clone has only a few counts. CDR3 in DNA: TGTGCCAGTAGTGGAAGGACAGGGAACTATCAGCCCCAGCATTTT. Protein sequence: CASSGRTGNYQPQHF. This sequence joins TRBV19 and TRBJ1-5; 8 positions agree with TRBD1. CDR3 length: 15 residues. Germline V CDR1 and CDR2: LNHDA, SQIVND (reference sequence). Trimming removed 5 bases from V and 5 bases from J; junction bases left unmatched: 8.

This clone was counted at least ten times. The V and J genes are TRBV19 and TRBJ2-1; TRBD1 might be the D (6 bases). The CDR3 loop spans 13 amino acids. Germline-derived CDR1 and CDR2 are LNHDA and SQIVND (reference sequence). V was pared by 3 bases and J by 6 bases, with 9 bases between. The CDR3 DNA follows: TGTGCCAGTAGTATCCGGGACACCAATGAGCAGTTCTTC. It codes for CASSIRDTNEQFF.